A single T cell receptor (beta chain) is shown here with its context. What it binds is not known. The data stem from a study of cytomegalovirus exposure and HLA in healthy donors. Study-level information: A prior study identified approximately 120 million unique TCR beta sequences from about 200 million T cells. Study findings and constraints: For presence/absence analyses, sequencing depth was assumed to be roughly uniform across donors.

There were likely unrecorded immune exposures, though donors were nominally healthy when sampled. It was with 60 Vbeta and 13 Jbeta primers that the PCR ran. Sequenced by immunoSEQ multiplex PCR; TCRdb stores in-frame clones only, minus some. Its table lists 93,000 or so clones. The sample consisted of PBMCs. The receptor was isolated from a man aged 40-49 years in good health and CMV-seronegative.

CDR3 sequence (DNA): TGTGCCAGCAGTGAAGCGCCGGGAAGCTCCTACGAGCAGTACTTC. Its protein product is CASSEAPGSSYEQYF. J is TRBJ2-5 and V is TRBV6-1; possibly TRBD2 for D (5 bases). The DNA end lines up better with TRBJ2-7; the J call may be wrong. Looked up from germline, CDR1 is MNHNS and CDR2 is SASEGT. CDR3 length: 15 residues.